This TCR beta chain was observed in a study of blood T cell repertoires in COVID-19. The repertoire was sequenced with immunoSEQ multiplex PCR; TCRdb's copy has only in-frame clones and lacks some. The sample has under 200,000 clones; around four fifths are singletons. The length of the CDR3 is 13 residues. Trimming removed 3 bases from V and 7 bases from J; junction bases left unmatched: 4. The germline V gene has CDR1 SGHDT and CDR2 YYEEEE. This clone is a singleton in its sample. The chain has TRBV5-6 and TRBJ1-5; 7 bases match TRBD1. The sequence was obtained from a woman in her thirties with acute or convalescent COVID-19. Input material: peripheral blood. The CDR3 region has the DNA TGTGCCAGCAGCTCGACAGGGCACCAGCCCCAGCATTTT. This translates into CASSSTGHQPQHF.